The clone carrying this T cell receptor beta chain was picked up one time. The CDR3 runs to 10 residues. V lost 9 bases and J 13 bases, leaving 13 bases between the germline ends. Germline V gene sequence: CDR1 SEHNR, CDR2 FQNEAQ (reference sequence). The data belong to a study of chemoradiotherapy in HPV16-positive cancers. Over chemoradiotherapy, repertoires were sampled more than once. Here immunoSEQ multiplex PCR was the method, and the copy in TCRdb shows in-frame clones only, minus some. The table shows more than 10,000 clones, with 75% to 90% occurring only once. Material: blood, obtained from a patient who underwent chemoradiotherapy. The V and J genes are TRBV7-9 and TRBJ2-1; no clear D gene. The clonotype comes from a human donor with HPV-associated anogenital cancer. The CDR3 loop is CASMLVEQFF. CDR3 bases: TGTGCCAGTATGCTAGTAGAACAGTTCTTC.